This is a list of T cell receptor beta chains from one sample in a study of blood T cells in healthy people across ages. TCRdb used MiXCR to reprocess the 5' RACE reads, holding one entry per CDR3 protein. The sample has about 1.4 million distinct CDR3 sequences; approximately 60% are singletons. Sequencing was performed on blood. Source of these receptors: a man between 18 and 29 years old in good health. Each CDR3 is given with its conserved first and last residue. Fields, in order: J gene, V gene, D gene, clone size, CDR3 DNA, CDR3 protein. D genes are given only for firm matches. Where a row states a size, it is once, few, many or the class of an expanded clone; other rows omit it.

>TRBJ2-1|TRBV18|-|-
TGTGCCAGCTCAGACCCCAGGCACAATGAGCAGTTCTTC
CASSDPRHNEQFF
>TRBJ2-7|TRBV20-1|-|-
TGCAGTGCTAGAGATACCGGCCGATCCTACGAGCAGTACTTC
CSARDTGRSYEQYF
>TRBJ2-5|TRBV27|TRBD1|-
TGTGCCAGCAGTTTCGGGACAGGGCCGACCCAGTACTTC
CASSFGTGPTQYF
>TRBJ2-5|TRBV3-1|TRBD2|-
TGTGCCAGCAGCCTAGGTAGGCTAGCGGTAGTAGGGACCCAGTACTTC
CASSLGRLAVVGTQYF
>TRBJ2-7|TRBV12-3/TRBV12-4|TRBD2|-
TGTGCCAGCTGTTTAGCGGGTGGGACCTACGAGCAGTACTTC
CASCLAGGTYEQYF
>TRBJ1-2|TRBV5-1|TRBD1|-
TGCGCCAGCAGCTTGGTATCAGGGGGAAGTGGCTACACCTTC
CASSLVSGGSGYTF
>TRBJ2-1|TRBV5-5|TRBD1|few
TGTGCCAGCAGCGCCGGACAGGGACCGTACAATGAGCAGTTCTTC
CASSAGQGPYNEQFF
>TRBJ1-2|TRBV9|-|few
TGTGCCAGCAGCGTAGATTTCGGGGGTGGCTACACCTTC
CASSVDFGGGYTF
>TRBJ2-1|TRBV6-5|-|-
TGTGCCAGCGCCGCTAGTTCCTACAATGAGCAGTTCTTC
CASAASSYNEQFF
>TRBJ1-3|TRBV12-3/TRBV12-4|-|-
TGTGCCAGCAGTTATGGCCCACCATCCAGCCGGAACACCATATATTTT
CASSYGPPSSRNTIYF
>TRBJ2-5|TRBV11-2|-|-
TGTGCCAGCAGCTTTTTGTCAGGAGGGAACCAGTACTTC
CASSFLSGGNQYF
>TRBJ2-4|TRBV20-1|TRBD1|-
TGCAGTGCTAGAGATTCGACAGGGTACAAAAACATTCAGTACTTC
CSARDSTGYKNIQYF
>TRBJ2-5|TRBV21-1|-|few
TGTGCCACCACCGGGACGAAAGAGACCCAGTACTTC
CATTGTKETQYF
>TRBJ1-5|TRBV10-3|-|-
TGTGCCAGCGGGCCTGAAAATCAGCCCCAGCATTTT
CASGPENQPQHF
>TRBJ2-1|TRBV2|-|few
TGTGCCAGCAGGGACATGAGCGGCGCCAATGAGCAGTTCTTC
CASRDMSGANEQFF
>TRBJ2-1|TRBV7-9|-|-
TGTGCCAGCAGCTTGATGCGAACTCCTTCTTACAATGAGCAGTTCTTC
CASSLMRTPSYNEQFF
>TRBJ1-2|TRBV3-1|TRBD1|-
TGTGCCAGCAGCCCCTCTACGACAGGGGAGGACTATGGCTACACCTTC
CASSPSTTGEDYGYTF
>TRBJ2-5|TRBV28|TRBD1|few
TGTGCCAGCAGCCGACAGGGGGTAGTCCAAGAGACCCAGTACTTC
CASSRQGVVQETQYF
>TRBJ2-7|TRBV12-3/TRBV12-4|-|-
TGTGCCAGCAGCCTTTGGGCCGCAGGGACCGACGAGCAGTACTTC
CASSLWAAGTDEQYF
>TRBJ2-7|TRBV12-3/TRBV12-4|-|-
TGTGCCAGCAGTTGGCTGGGGCCCACCTACGAGCAGTACTTC
CASSWLGPTYEQYF
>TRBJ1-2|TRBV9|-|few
TGTGCCAGCAGCGAGCCCATAGCGGCCTATGGCTACACCTTC
CASSEPIAAYGYTF
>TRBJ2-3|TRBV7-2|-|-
TGTGCCAGCAGCCAACATACAGGGTTAGGCACAGATACGCAGTATTTT
CASSQHTGLGTDTQYF
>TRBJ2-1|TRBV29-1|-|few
TGCAGCCAGGGGGGGACTAGTTCCTACAATGAGCAGTTCTTC
CSQGGTSSYNEQFF
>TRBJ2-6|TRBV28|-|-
TGTGCCAGCAGCCGAAACGGCCTCTACTCTGGGGCCAACGTCCTGACTTTC
CASSRNGLYSGANVLTF
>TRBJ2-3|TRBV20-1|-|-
TGCAGTGCTAGAATGGCGGATAGCACAGATACGCAGTATTTT
CSARMADSTDTQYF